The rows below give T cell receptor beta chains drawn from one sample of a study of blood T cell repertoires in COVID-19. Produced via immunoSEQ multiplex PCR; TCRdb's table is partial and in-frame only. The sample has 250,000 or so clones, roughly 83% seen once; the top ten hold more than 7%. The sequenced sample was peripheral blood. These receptors originate from a man older than 75 with acute or convalescent COVID-19. CDR3s include the opening cysteine and the closing phenylalanine or tryptophan. The order of the fields is J gene, V gene, clone size, D gene, CDR3 DNA, CDR3 protein. D genes are given only for firm matches. The size entry is marked missing in some rows and otherwise reads once, few, many or a size class.

J: TRBJ2-1
V: TRBV24-1
size: .
D: .
DNA: TGTGCCACCAGTGATACAGGGTACAATGAGCAGTTCTTC
CDR3: CATSDTGYNEQFF

J: TRBJ1-6
V: TRBV30
size: .
D: TRBD1
DNA: TGTGCCTGGAGTGCCGGGACAGGGAGTTCGTCCCTCCACTTT
CDR3: CAWSAGTGSSSLHF

J: TRBJ2-4
V: TRBV11-1
size: once
D: .
DNA: TGTGCCAGCAGCGCCACCCAGGGGGGCAAAAACATTCAGTACTTC
CDR3: CASSATQGGKNIQYF

J: TRBJ2-1
V: TRBV19
size: .
D: TRBD2
DNA: TGTGCCAGTAGTCCTTCGGGGGGTTGGTTCGATGAGCAGTTCTTC
CDR3: CASSPSGGWFDEQFF

J: TRBJ2-1
V: TRBV6-6
size: few
D: TRBD1
DNA: TGTGCCAGCATCCCCGGCGGGACAGGGGCCCACAATGAGCAGTTCTTC
CDR3: CASIPGGTGAHNEQFF

J: TRBJ1-1
V: TRBV7-9
size: .
D: TRBD1
DNA: TGTGCCAGCAGCTTAATCCGGGACAGGGGGAGGGACACTGAAGCTTTCTTT
CDR3: CASSLIRDRGRDTEAFF

J: TRBJ2-1
V: TRBV28
size: once
D: TRBD2
DNA: TGTGCCAGCAGTTTACTAGCGGGGGCGGGTGAGCAGTTCTTC
CDR3: CASSLLAGAGEQFF

J: TRBJ2-1
V: TRBV5-1
size: few
D: TRBD1
DNA: TGCGCCAGCCGGACAGGGGGCGCGTACAATGAGCAGTTCTTC
CDR3: CASRTGGAYNEQFF

J: TRBJ2-7
V: TRBV11-3
size: .
D: .
DNA: TGTGCCAGCAGCTTAGATAGGGGGACAATTCGCTACGAGCAGTACTTC
CDR3: CASSLDRGTIRYEQYF

J: TRBJ2-7
V: TRBV28
size: .
D: .
DNA: TGTGCCAGCAGTACCCCACGACCGGGCTACGAGCAGTACTTC
CDR3: CASSTPRPGYEQYF

J: TRBJ2-7
V: TRBV6-5
size: .
D: .
DNA: TGTGCCAGCAGCCTTACCGGGGACTACGAGCAGTACTTC
CDR3: CASSLTGDYEQYF

J: TRBJ2-2
V: TRBV6-6
size: .
D: .
DNA: TGTGCCAGCAGTTACTCGAGTAGGAACACCGGGGAGCTGTTTTTT
CDR3: CASSYSSRNTGELFF

J: TRBJ2-2
V: TRBV10-3
size: many
D: TRBD1
DNA: TGTGCCATCACCCCCCGACAGGGGGCGAACACCGGGGAGCTGTTTTTT
CDR3: CAITPRQGANTGELFF

J: TRBJ1-5
V: TRBV24-1
size: .
D: .
DNA: TGTGCCACCAGTGCGCAGGCCAATCAGCCCCAGCATTTT
CDR3: CATSAQANQPQHF

J: TRBJ1-3
V: TRBV5-4
size: .
D: .
DNA: TGTGCCAGCAGCTTGCGGGGGATAACTGGAAACACCATATATTTT
CDR3: CASSLRGITGNTIYF

J: TRBJ2-3
V: TRBV3-1/TRBV3-2
size: .
D: .
DNA: TGTGCCAGCAGCCAAGTGCGTATCACAGATACGCAGTATTTT
CDR3: CASSQVRITDTQYF

J: TRBJ2-1
V: TRBV24-1
size: few
D: .
DNA: TGTGCCACCAGAGACGACTATACCCATGAGCAGTTCTTC
CDR3: CATRDDYTHEQFF

J: TRBJ2-7
V: TRBV28
size: .
D: .
DNA: TGTGCCAGCAGTCGGACAGACCGGTACGAGCAGTACTTC
CDR3: CASSRTDRYEQYF

J: TRBJ1-1
V: TRBV30
size: .
D: .
DNA: TGTGCCTGGAGAGAGGGCTCGTTGGGCACTGAAGCTTTCTTT
CDR3: CAWREGSLGTEAFF

J: TRBJ2-1
V: TRBV5-1
size: .
D: .
DNA: TGCGCCAGCAGCCCCTCTGTCTCCCCCGGTGAGCAGTTCTTC
CDR3: CASSPSVSPGEQFF

J: TRBJ1-3
V: TRBV4-2
size: .
D: .
DNA: TGTGCCAGCAGCCAAGGGGAGGGTGGGTACTCTGGAAACACCATATATTTT
CDR3: CASSQGEGGYSGNTIYF

J: TRBJ1-2
V: TRBV30
size: few
D: .
DNA: TGTGCCTGGAGTGAGGGCAGGGCCTCCTATGGCTACACCTTC
CDR3: CAWSEGRASYGYTF

J: TRBJ1-6
V: TRBV6-5
size: .
D: .
DNA: TGTGCCAGCAAGGACAGTTATAATTCACCCCTCCACTTT
CDR3: CASKDSYNSPLHF

J: TRBJ1-1
V: TRBV29-1
size: few
D: .
DNA: TGCAGCGTTGGAGGTACGAACACTGAAGCTTTCTTT
CDR3: CSVGGTNTEAFF

J: TRBJ1-3
V: TRBV11-3
size: .
D: .
DNA: TGTGCCAGCAGCTTGTCTAGGGGACAAGGAAACACCATATATTTT
CDR3: CASSLSRGQGNTIYF

J: TRBJ2-3
V: TRBV24-1
size: .
D: TRBD2
DNA: TGTGCCACCAGTGATTTAGGACTAGCGGGAGATAGAGATACGCAGTATTTT
CDR3: CATSDLGLAGDRDTQYF

J: TRBJ1-1
V: TRBV7-9
size: .
D: TRBD1
DNA: TGTGCCAGCAGCTTAACGGACAGGCCTTATGAAGCTTTCTTT
CDR3: CASSLTDRPYEAFF

J: TRBJ2-7
V: TRBV5-1
size: .
D: TRBD1
DNA: TGCGCCAGCAGCGACGGGACAGTGCCCTCCTACGAGCAGTACTTC
CDR3: CASSDGTVPSYEQYF

J: TRBJ1-5
V: TRBV9
size: few
D: .
DNA: TGTGCCAGCAGCGTAGCAGATAGCAATCAGCCCCAGCATTTT
CDR3: CASSVADSNQPQHF

J: TRBJ1-5
V: TRBV6-5
size: .
D: .
DNA: TGTGCCAGCAGTTATTGGGGGCCAAATCAGCCCCAGCATTTT
CDR3: CASSYWGPNQPQHF

J: TRBJ1-2
V: TRBV12-3/TRBV12-4
size: .
D: TRBD1
DNA: TGTGCCAGCAGGCCCGGGACAGGGAATGGTCATTACTTC
CDR3: CASRPGTGNGHYF

J: TRBJ1-2
V: TRBV6-1
size: .
D: TRBD1
DNA: TGTGCCAGCAGTGAGTCGGGACAGGGGGATGGCTACACCTTC
CDR3: CASSESGQGDGYTF

J: TRBJ1-2
V: TRBV24-1
size: .
D: .
DNA: TGTGCCACCAGGAGTCCTTCGTATGGCTACACCTTC
CDR3: CATRSPSYGYTF

J: TRBJ1-4
V: TRBV27
size: .
D: .
DNA: TGTGCCAGCAGTTCCTATTTGACAGGCACAACTAATGAAAAACTGTTTTTT
CDR3: CASSSYLTGTTNEKLFF

J: TRBJ1-6
V: TRBV6-5
size: .
D: .
DNA: TGTGCCAGCAGAACAGGGAATAATTCACCCCTCCACTTT
CDR3: CASRTGNNSPLHF

J: TRBJ2-2
V: TRBV21-1
size: once
D: .
DNA: TGTGCCAGCAGCAAAGGGGAGGAGCGGGAGCTTACCAACACCGGGGAGCTGTTTTTT
CDR3: CASSKGEERELTNTGELFF

J: TRBJ2-7
V: TRBV19
size: once
D: TRBD1
DNA: TGTGCCAGTACTGAGGCAGGGGGCAGTTCCTACGAGCAGTACTTC
CDR3: CASTEAGGSSYEQYF

J: TRBJ2-3
V: TRBV4-2
size: .
D: .
DNA: TGTGCCAGCAGTCTAACGGGGGCGGGGGAGAAAAGAGATACGCAGTATTTT
CDR3: CASSLTGAGEKRDTQYF

J: TRBJ1-5
V: TRBV2
size: .
D: .
DNA: TGTGCCAGCAGTGAAGCGCTTGGCAGGGGTCAGCCCCAGCATTTT
CDR3: CASSEALGRGQPQHF

J: TRBJ2-5
V: TRBV18
size: .
D: TRBD1
DNA: TGTGCCAGCTCACCCTCGACGACCACAGGGGTCCAGTACTTC
CDR3: CASSPSTTTGVQYF